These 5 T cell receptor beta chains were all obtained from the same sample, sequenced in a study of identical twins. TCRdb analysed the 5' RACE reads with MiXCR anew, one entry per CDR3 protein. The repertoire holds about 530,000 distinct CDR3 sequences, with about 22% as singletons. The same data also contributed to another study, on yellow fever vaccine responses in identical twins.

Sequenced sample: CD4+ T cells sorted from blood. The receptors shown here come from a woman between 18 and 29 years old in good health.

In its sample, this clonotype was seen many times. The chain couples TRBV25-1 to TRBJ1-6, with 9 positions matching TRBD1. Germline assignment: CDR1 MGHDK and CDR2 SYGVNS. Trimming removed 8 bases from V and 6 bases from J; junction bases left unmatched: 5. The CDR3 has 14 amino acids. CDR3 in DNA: TGTGCCAGCCAGGGACAGGGACTTAATTCACCCCTCCACTTT. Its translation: CASQGQGLNSPLHF.

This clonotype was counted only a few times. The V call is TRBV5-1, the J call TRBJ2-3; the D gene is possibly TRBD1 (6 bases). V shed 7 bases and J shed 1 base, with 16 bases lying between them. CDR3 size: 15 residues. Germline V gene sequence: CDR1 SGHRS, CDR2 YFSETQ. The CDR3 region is CASRSGTLRTDTQYF. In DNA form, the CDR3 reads TGCGCCAGCCGCTCCGGGACACTTCGCACAGATACGCAGTATTTT.

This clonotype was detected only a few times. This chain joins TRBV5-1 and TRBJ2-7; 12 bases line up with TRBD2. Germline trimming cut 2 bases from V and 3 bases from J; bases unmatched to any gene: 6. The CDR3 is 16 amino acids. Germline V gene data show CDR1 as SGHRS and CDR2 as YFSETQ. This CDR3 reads CASSLTGTSGFYEQYF. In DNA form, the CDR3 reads TGCGCCAGCAGCTTAACCGGGACTAGCGGGTTCTACGAGCAGTACTTC.

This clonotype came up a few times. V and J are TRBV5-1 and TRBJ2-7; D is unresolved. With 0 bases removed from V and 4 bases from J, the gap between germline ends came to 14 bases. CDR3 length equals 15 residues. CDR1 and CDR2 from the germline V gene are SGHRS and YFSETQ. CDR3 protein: CASSLAPGLGYEQYF. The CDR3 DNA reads TGCGCCAGCAGCTTGGCTCCGGGTCTGGGATACGAGCAGTACTTC.

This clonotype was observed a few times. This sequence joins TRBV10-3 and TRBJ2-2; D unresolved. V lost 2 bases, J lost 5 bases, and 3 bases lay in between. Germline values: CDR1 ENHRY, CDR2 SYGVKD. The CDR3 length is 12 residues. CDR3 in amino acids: CAISEVTGELFF. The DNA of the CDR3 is TGTGCCATCAGTGAGGTTACCGGGGAGCTGTTTTTT.